This T cell receptor (beta chain) was documented in a study of shared T cell receptors in the human thymus. Here immunoSEQ multiplex PCR was the method, and the copy in TCRdb shows in-frame clones only, minus some. The sample yields approximately 490,000 clones, 78% seen once. CDR1 MGHRA and CDR2 YSYEKL come from the germline V gene. CDR3 size: 16 residues. V lost 4 bases and J lost 1, with 15 bases in between. These data were likewise used in another study, on human thymus T cells. This second study says: Donors were healthy Finnish babies undergoing corrective operations for congenital heart defects. Corrective cardiac surgery supplied the resected thymus tissue. V and J gene usage appeared biased in thymic and blood repertoires.

V is TRBV4-1 and J is TRBJ2-3; TRBD1 is a possible D gene (7 bases). Sequenced input: thymocytes. The source of this sequence is a boy under two years old with a congenital heart defect. CDR3 nucleotides: TGCGCCAGCAGCCCCCCGGAGGGGGCTGGCACAGATACGCAGTATTTT. Its protein is CASSPPEGAGTDTQYF.